A selection of T cell receptor beta chains follows, all from one sample in a study of CD4 T cells in relation to SARS-CoV-2 and coronaviruses. Their antigens are not known. Method: immunoSEQ multiplex PCR; TCRdb's copy keeps in-frame clones and lacks some. The table includes 25,000 to 30,000 clones, about 70% detected once. Sequencing was performed on CD4+ T cells from PBMCs, cultured in vitro. These TCRs come from a human donor in good health. Both conserved end residues are part of each CDR3. Each record gives: clone size, D gene, V gene, J gene, CDR3 DNA, CDR3 protein. The D gene is left open where the match is weak. Only some rows state a clone size, as once, few, many or a class for expanded clones.

-	TRBD1	TRBV5-4	TRBJ1-2	TGTGCCAGCAGGAGGCGGGACAGAAGGAGCTATGGCTACACCTTC	CASRRRDRRSYGYTF
once	TRBD2	TRBV4-2	TRBJ2-1	TGTGCCAGCAGCCAGGCAACTAGCGGGAGGGCCGGGGAGCAGTTCTTC	CASSQATSGRAGEQFF
-	-	TRBV29-1	TRBJ2-4	TGCAGCGGTAGGGGGGGGAATGTTGGAAACATTCAGTACTTC	CSGRGGNVGNIQYF
-	-	TRBV7-3	TRBJ2-1	TGTGCCAGCAGGTTTTACTCGGGGGATGAGCAGTTCTTC	CASRFYSGDEQFF
-	TRBD1	TRBV10-3	TRBJ1-1	TGTGCCATCAGTGAGGGTCCCCAGGGGGGGACTGAAGCTTTCTTT	CAISEGPQGGTEAFF
-	-	TRBV12-3/TRBV12-4	TRBJ2-3	TGTGCCAGCAGGCCTGCGGCAGATACGCAGTATTTT	CASRPAADTQYF
-	TRBD1	TRBV4-1	TRBJ1-1	TGCGCCAGCAGCCGCCGGACAGGGGGCCCTCGGGCTGAAGCTTTCTTT	CASSRRTGGPRAEAFF
-	-	TRBV7-2	TRBJ1-5	TGTGCCAGCAGCTTAGTCGGGGGGAATTTCGGCAATCAGCCCCAGCATTTT	CASSLVGGNFGNQPQHF
few	TRBD1	TRBV3-1/TRBV3-2	TRBJ1-2	TGTGCCAGCAGCCAAGGACAGGGGAATAACTATGGCTACACCTTC	CASSQGQGNNYGYTF
-	-	TRBV7-3	TRBJ2-1	TGTGCCAGCAGCTTTATCGGCTCGCTAGGAGGGAAGGGTGAGCAGTTCTTC	CASSFIGSLGGKGEQFF
few	-	TRBV19	TRBJ2-2	TGTGCCAGTAGTATATCCAGAAGGACCGGGGAGCTGTTTTTT	CASSISRRTGELFF
few	TRBD2	TRBV7-2	TRBJ2-2	TGTGCCAGCAGCAAATGGGGTCTAGCGGGGGGGCAGACCGGGGAGCTGTTTTTT	CASSKWGLAGGQTGELFF
-	-	TRBV23-1	TRBJ1-6	TGCGCCAGCAGTCAATCGGAAGGGGGTAGTAATTCACCCCTCCACTTT	CASSQSEGGSNSPLHF
-	TRBD1	TRBV11-1	TRBJ2-7	TGTGCCAGCAGCTTGGACAGGCCCTACGAGCAGTACTTC	CASSLDRPYEQYF
few	-	TRBV11-3	TRBJ2-7	TGTGCCAGCAGCTATACTAGCAGCCACGAGCAGTACTTC	CASSYTSSHEQYF
few	-	TRBV7-9	TRBJ2-3	TGTGCCAGCAGCTCAGTAGGGGATACGCAGTATTTT	CASSSVGDTQYF
-	-	TRBV27	TRBJ1-5	TGTGCCAGCAAAACCGGGATCCTCAGCAATCAGCCCCAGCATTTT	CASKTGILSNQPQHF
-	-	TRBV7-8	TRBJ1-5	TGTGCCAGCAGCTTAGGTCGGGGGCCCCAGCATTTT	CASSLGRGPQHF
-	TRBD1	TRBV7-2	TRBJ1-5	TGTGCCAGCAGCCGGACAGGTTCTAATCAGCCCCAGCATTTT	CASSRTGSNQPQHF
-	-	TRBV24-1	TRBJ2-5	TGTGCCACCAGTGATGGGGGACGTGAGCTACAAGAGACCCAGTACTTC	CATSDGGRELQETQYF
-	-	TRBV19	TRBJ2-7	TGTGCCAGTAGCAACTCCTACGAGCAGTACTTC	CASSNSYEQYF
few	-	TRBV7-8	TRBJ2-1	TGTGCCAGCAGCTCCTCGCTGGGGGGGGCGTACAATGAGCAGTTCTTC	CASSSSLGGAYNEQFF
-	TRBD2	TRBV3-1/TRBV3-2	TRBJ2-2	TGTGCCAGCAGCCAAGTACTAGCGCCTAACACCGGGGAGCTGTTTTTT	CASSQVLAPNTGELFF
-	-	TRBV7-6	TRBJ2-2	TGTGCCAGCAGCTTAAAGGGGCCGAACACCGGGGAGCTGTTTTTT	CASSLKGPNTGELFF
-	TRBD1	TRBV6-1	TRBJ2-7	TGTGCCAGCAGTGACCGACAGGGGGCATCCTACGAGCAGTACTTC	CASSDRQGASYEQYF
few	TRBD1	TRBV2	TRBJ1-2	TGTGCCAGCAGTGAACAGGGGGCGAACTATGGCTACACCTTC	CASSEQGANYGYTF